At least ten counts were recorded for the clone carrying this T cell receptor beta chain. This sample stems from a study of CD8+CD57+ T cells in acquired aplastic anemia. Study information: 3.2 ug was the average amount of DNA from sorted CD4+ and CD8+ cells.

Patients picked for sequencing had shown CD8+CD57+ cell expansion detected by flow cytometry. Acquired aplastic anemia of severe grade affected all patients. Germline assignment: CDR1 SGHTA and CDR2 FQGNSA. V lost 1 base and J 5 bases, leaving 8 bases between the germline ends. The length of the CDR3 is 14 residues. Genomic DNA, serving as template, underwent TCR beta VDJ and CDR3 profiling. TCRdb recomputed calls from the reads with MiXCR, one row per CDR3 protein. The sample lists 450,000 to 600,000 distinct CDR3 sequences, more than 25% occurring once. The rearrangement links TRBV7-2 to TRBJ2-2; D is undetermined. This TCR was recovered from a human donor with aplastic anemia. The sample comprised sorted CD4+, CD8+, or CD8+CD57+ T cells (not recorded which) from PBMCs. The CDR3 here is CASSLVVGTGELFF. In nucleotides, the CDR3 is TGTGCCAGCAGCTTAGTCGTCGGAACCGGGGAGCTGTTTTTT. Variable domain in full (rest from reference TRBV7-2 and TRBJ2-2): GAGVSQSPSNKVTEKGKDVELRCDPISGHTALYWYRQSLGQGLEFLIYFQGNSAPDKSGLPSDRFSAERTGGSVSTLTIQRTQQEDSAVYLCASSLVVGTGELFFGEGSRLTVL.